The clone carrying this T cell receptor beta chain was seen just once. Cohorts were assigned according to the clinical history that participants reported. Participants in the exposed group had met a COVID-19 case in the 2 weeks before joining the study. The germline V and J ends were trimmed by 4 bases and 3 bases, with 13 bases remaining between them. The CDR3 totals 14 residues. Germline V lookup: CDR1 LNHDA, CDR2 SQIVND (reference sequence). Per the original methods: Nucleated cell counts were estimated from reference gene primer amplification. TCRdb's copy holds only in-frame clones and misses some; the assay was immunoSEQ multiplex PCR. The V and J calls and clone size are taken from that table; D and trimming were inferred from the DNA. The table lists over 200,000 clones, 88% of them singletons. This entry is derived from a study of blood T cell repertoires in COVID-19. Study context: The cDNA or gDNA used as material had been derived from T cells, B-cell-depleted T cells, or PBMCs.

The source is a woman aged 25 to 45 who had been exposed to COVID-19. The gene calls are TRBV19 and TRBJ2-7; tentatively, D is TRBD2 (7 bases). Material for sequencing was PBMCs or T cells enriched from blood (not recorded which). The CDR3 sequence: CASSTGGRGYEQYF. CDR3 nucleotide sequence: TGTGCCAGTAGTACGGGGGGCAGGGGCTACGAGCAGTACTTC. Combining the CDR3 with reference TRBV19 and TRBJ2-7 gives the whole variable domain DGGITQSPKYLFRKEGQNVTLSCEQNLNHDAMYWYRQDPGQGLRLIYYSQIVNDFQKGDIAEGYSVSREKKESFPLTVTSAQKNPTAFYLCASSTGGRGYEQYFGPGTRLTVT.